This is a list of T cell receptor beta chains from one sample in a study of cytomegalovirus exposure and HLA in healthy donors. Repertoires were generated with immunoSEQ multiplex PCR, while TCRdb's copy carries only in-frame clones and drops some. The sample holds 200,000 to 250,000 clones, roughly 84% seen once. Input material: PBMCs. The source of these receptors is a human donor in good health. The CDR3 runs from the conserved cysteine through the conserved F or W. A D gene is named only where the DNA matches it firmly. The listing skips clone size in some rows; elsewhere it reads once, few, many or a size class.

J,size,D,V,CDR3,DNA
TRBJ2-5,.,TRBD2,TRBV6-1,CANSEGLAGSTQYF,TGTGCCAACAGTGAAGGACTAGCGGGGTCGACCCAGTACTTC
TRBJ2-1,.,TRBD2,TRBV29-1,CSLSSGPYNEQFF,TGCAGCCTTTCTAGCGGGCCCTACAATGAGCAGTTCTTC
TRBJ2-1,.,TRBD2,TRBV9,CASSTGLAGRNEQFF,TGTGCCAGCAGCACCGGACTAGCGGGCCGCAATGAGCAGTTCTTC
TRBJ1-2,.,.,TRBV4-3,CASSQDGRGTGLNYGYTF,TGCGCCAGCAGCCAAGATGGGCGCGGGACCGGACTTAACTATGGCTACACCTTC
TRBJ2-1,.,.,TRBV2,CASRLRDLPNNEQFF,TGTGCCAGCAGACTTAGGGACTTACCAAACAATGAGCAGTTCTTC
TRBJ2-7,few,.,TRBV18,CASSPGHPYEQYF,TGTGCCAGCTCACCGGGACATCCCTACGAGCAGTACTTC
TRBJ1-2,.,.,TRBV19,CASSVVRPAALGYTF,TGTGCCAGTAGTGTAGTCAGACCAGCGGCGCTTGGCTACACCTTC
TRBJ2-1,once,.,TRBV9,CASSRTGTYNEQFF,TGTGCCAGCAGCCGAACAGGAACCTACAATGAGCAGTTCTTC
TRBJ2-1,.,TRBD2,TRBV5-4,CASSKGASGNFFSYNEQFF,TGTGCCAGCAGCAAAGGGGCTAGCGGGAATTTCTTCTCCTACAATGAGCAGTTCTTC
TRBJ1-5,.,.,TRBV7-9,CASSLGAGSNQPQHF,TGTGCCAGCAGCTTAGGAGCGGGGAGCAATCAGCCCCAGCATTTT
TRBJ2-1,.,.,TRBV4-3,CASSHQGRYDNEQFF,TGCGCCAGCAGCCATCAGGGCCGATATGACAATGAGCAGTTCTTC
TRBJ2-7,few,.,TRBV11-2,CASSPRGSGYHEWQYF,TGTGCCAGCAGCCCCCGAGGTAGCGGATACCACGAGTGGCAGTACTTC
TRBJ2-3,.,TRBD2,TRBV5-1,CASSFQLAGGTDTQYF,TGCGCCAGCAGCTTTCAACTAGCGGGAGGGACAGATACGCAGTATTTT
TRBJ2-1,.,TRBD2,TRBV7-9,CASSSSGSIPQWFF,TGTGCCAGCAGCTCTAGCGGTTCAATTCCCCAGTGGTTCTTC
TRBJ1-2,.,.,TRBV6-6,CASTQGQGHYGYTF,TGTGCCAGCACCCAGGGCCAGGGCCACTATGGCTACACCTTC
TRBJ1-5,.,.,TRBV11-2,CASSQDSTLNQPQHF,TGTGCCAGCAGCCAGGACAGCACTCTCAATCAGCCCCAGCATTTT
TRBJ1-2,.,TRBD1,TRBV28,CASRLPGGNYGYTF,TGTGCCAGCAGGCTTCCAGGGGGGAACTATGGCTACACCTTC
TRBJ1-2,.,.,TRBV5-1,CASSPRGGHEGYTF,TGCGCCAGCAGCCCTCGCGGGGGGCATGAAGGCTACACCTTC
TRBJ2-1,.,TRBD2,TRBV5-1,CASSLALLAFFGGEQFF,TGCGCCAGCAGCTTGGCGCTACTAGCGTTTTTTGGGGGTGAGCAGTTCTTC
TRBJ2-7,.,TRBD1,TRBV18,CASSSTDRESHEQYF,TGTGCCAGTTCCTCCACCGACAGGGAGTCCCACGAGCAGTACTTC
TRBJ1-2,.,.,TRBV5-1,CASSLSGGDGYTF,TGCGCCAGCAGCTTGTCGGGGGGGGATGGCTACACCTTC
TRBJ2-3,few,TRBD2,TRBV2,CASALAGVLDTQYF,TGTGCCAGCGCACTAGCGGGAGTCTTAGATACGCAGTATTTT